Given below is one T cell receptor beta chain in context. The antigen is unknown. The record originates from a study of cytomegalovirus exposure and HLA in healthy donors. Researchers ran the PCR with 60 Vbeta and 13 Jbeta primers. Data came from immunoSEQ multiplex PCR; TCRdb stores just in-frame clones and leaves some out. The data contain around 110,000 clones, 70% to 80% of them seen just once; the ten biggest clones take up roughly 3.6%. Findings and limits, study-wide: In a later analysis, CMV-associated beta chains were mostly HLA-associated, it appeared. Trimming of TCR beta V- and J-genes showed a link, identified in a later analysis, to a missense DCLRE1C variant. In an earlier analysis, about 90% or about 30%: the productive usage of most TCR beta V segments.

The donors (healthy individuals) were bone marrow donors. Germline CDR1 SEHNR, CDR2 FQNEAQ (reference sequence). Trimming removed 2 bases from V and 1 base from J; junction bases left unmatched: 9. The CDR3 contains 17 residues. The V and J genes are TRBV7-9 and TRBJ2-3; 7 bases line up with TRBD2. The sequenced sample was PBMCs. The TCR comes from a man aged 55 to 69 in good health and CMV-seronegative. DNA of the CDR3: TGTGCCAGCAGCTTATCAGGCGGGGGTACTGGCACAGATACGCAGTATTTT. This codes for CASSLSGGGTGTDTQYF.